Listed below are T cell receptor beta chains from one sample, sequenced in a study of shared clonotypes between healthy human individuals. The repertoire was sequenced with immunoSEQ multiplex PCR; TCRdb's copy has only in-frame clones and lacks some. The sample has about 1 million clones; about 74% are singletons. What was sequenced was memory CD4+ T cells sorted from blood. These receptors came from a man aged 18 to 35 in good health. Each CDR3 is given with its conserved first and last residue. D genes are given only for firm matches. Rows give clone size only sometimes, using once, few, many, or a class for an expanded clone.

j_call,d_call,v_call,clone_size,cdr3_nt,cdr3_aa
TRBJ2-1,TRBD2,TRBV14,NA,TGTGCCAGCAGCCCGAGGGTTCTAGCGGGAGGGACTCGTGAGCAGTTCTTC,CASSPRVLAGGTREQFF
TRBJ2-1,NA,TRBV28,few,TGTGCCAGCAGTTTATCGGTCCTCAGGGAGCAGTTCTTC,CASSLSVLREQFF
TRBJ2-3,NA,TRBV4-3,NA,TGCGCCAGCAGCCAAGGTACAGGGGCGGGGGGCACAGATACGCAGTATTTT,CASSQGTGAGGTDTQYF
TRBJ2-7,TRBD1,TRBV5-4,NA,TGTGCCAGCAGGGACGCGACAGGGCCGAGTCTCGAGCAGTACTTC,CASRDATGPSLEQYF
TRBJ1-3,NA,TRBV19,NA,TGTGCCAGTAAGGAGTTCTCTGGAAACACCATATATTTT,CASKEFSGNTIYF
TRBJ1-1,NA,TRBV2,few,TGTGCCAGCAGCGCCACAGGGTTCACTGAAGCTTTCTTT,CASSATGFTEAFF
TRBJ2-1,NA,TRBV5-1,NA,TGCGCCAGCAGCTCACTACAGGGAAAAGAGCAGTTCTTC,CASSSLQGKEQFF
TRBJ2-2,TRBD2,TRBV7-2,few,TGTGCCAGCAGCCCTCCGGGACTAGCGGGGGGCACCGGGGAGCTGTTTTTT,CASSPPGLAGGTGELFF
TRBJ1-4,TRBD1,TRBV7-6,NA,TGTGCCAGCAGTTCCGGGACAGGCGGCGAAAAACTGTTTTTT,CASSSGTGGEKLFF
TRBJ2-1,NA,TRBV5-1,many,TGCGCCAGCAGCTCCCAGGGGGGGGATGAGCAGTTCTTC,CASSSQGGDEQFF
TRBJ1-2,TRBD1,TRBV11-2,NA,TGTGCCAGCAGCTTAACGACAGGGAACTATGGCTACACCTTC,CASSLTTGNYGYTF
TRBJ2-7,NA,TRBV5-5,NA,TGTGCCAGCAGCTTCGTAGGACGCGAGCAGTACTTC,CASSFVGREQYF
TRBJ1-2,NA,TRBV10-3,few,TGTGCCATCAGCCAGGGCATTGGCTACACCTTC,CAISQGIGYTF
TRBJ2-7,TRBD2,TRBV29-1,NA,TGCAGCGTTACTAGCGGGTTCTACGAGCAGTACTTC,CSVTSGFYEQYF
TRBJ1-2,NA,TRBV4-1,once,TGCGCCAGCAGCCAAGATGGGGTACTGCGACCGGGAGGCTACACCTTC,CASSQDGVLRPGGYTF
TRBJ1-3,NA,TRBV28,NA,TGTGCCAGCAGCCAGGGTTTGGGAAACACCATATATTTT,CASSQGLGNTIYF
TRBJ1-1,TRBD1,TRBV2,NA,TGTGCCAGCAGTCGACAGGGGGCCGGAATAGGCACTGAAGCTTTCTTT,CASSRQGAGIGTEAFF